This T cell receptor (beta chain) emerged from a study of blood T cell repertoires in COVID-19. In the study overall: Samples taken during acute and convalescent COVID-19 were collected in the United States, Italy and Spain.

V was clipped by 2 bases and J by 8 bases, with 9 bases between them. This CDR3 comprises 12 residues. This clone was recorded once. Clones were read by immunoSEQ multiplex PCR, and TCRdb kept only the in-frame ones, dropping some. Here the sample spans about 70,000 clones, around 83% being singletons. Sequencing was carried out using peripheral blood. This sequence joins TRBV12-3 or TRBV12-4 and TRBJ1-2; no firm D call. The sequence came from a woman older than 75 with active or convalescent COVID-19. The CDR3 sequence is CASSLMAGGYTF. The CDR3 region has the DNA TGTGCCAGCAGTTTAATGGCAGGCGGCTACACCTTC.